This passage covers 9 T cell receptor beta chains from one sample sequenced in a study of T cell repertoires in cytomegalovirus infection. TCRdb reanalysed the reads using MiXCR and keeps one entry per CDR3 protein. This table has some 150,000 distinct CDR3 sequences, about a quarter appearing once. The sequenced material came from PBMCs. The receptors here all came from a human donor in good health (CMV status not recorded). Some clones in this sample may be carry-over from other donors' samples.

The chain has TRBV20-1 and TRBJ1-2; D unclear. Germline V gene lookup returns CDR1 DFQATT and CDR2 SNEGSKA (reference sequence). The V end lost 0 bases, the J end lost 7 bases, and 12 bases lay between the germline ends. This CDR3 has 13 residues. CDR3 DNA: TGCAGTGCTAGAGACAGTTTTTTCGTTGGCTACACCTTC. It is translated as CSARDSFFVGYTF.

The J gene is TRBJ2-3, the V gene TRBV14; perhaps TRBD2 as D (6 bases). Trimming stripped 4 bases from V and 5 bases from J, with 10 bases between. The CDR3 contains 13 residues. Germline V gene lookup returns CDR1 SGHDN and CDR2 FVKESK. The CDR3 region has the DNA TGTGCCAGCAGCCGAATAGCGGAAGATACGCAGTATTTT. The encoded protein is CASSRIAEDTQYF.

This clonotype was found a few times. This chain links TRBV9 with TRBJ2-3, with D maybe TRBD1 (6 bases). The V and J ends lost 0 bases and 4 bases respectively, with 12 bases between them. This CDR3 is 15 amino acids long. The germline V gene encodes CDR1 SGDLS and CDR2 YYNGEE. DNA of the CDR3: TGTGCCAGCAGCGTAGAGTTTGGGGGCTCAGATACGCAGTATTTT. Its protein product is CASSVEFGGSDTQYF.

V is TRBV27 and J is TRBJ2-7; maybe TRBD2 (7 bases). Between the trimmed V and J ends, which lost 2 bases and 3 bases, there was a span of 14 bases. The CDR3 spans 15 residues. CDR1 and CDR2 from the germline V gene are MNHEY and SMNVEV (reference sequence). CDR3 sequence reads: CASSLGTGRDYEQYF. The CDR3 nucleotides are TGTGCCAGCAGTTTAGGCACAGGGAGGGACTACGAGCAGTACTTC.

This clonotype was recorded many times. The gene calls are TRBV11-2 and TRBJ2-1; D unclear. Germline V gene data show CDR1 as SGHAT and CDR2 as FQNNGV. The CDR3 spans 11 residues. V was shortened by 5 bases and J by 10 bases, with 9 bases between the two germline ends. The CDR3 DNA sequence: TGTGCCAGCAGCCCCTCAACCGAGCAGTTCTTC. Its translation is CASSPSTEQFF.

This clonotype was seen a handful of times. The V call is TRBV7-2, the J call TRBJ2-1; D may be TRBD1 (5 bases). Germline lookup yields CDR1 SGHTA and CDR2 FQGNSA. The CDR3 contains 15 residues. V lost 0 bases, J lost 5 bases, and 11 bases lay in between. The CDR3, as DNA: TGTGCCAGCAGCTTAGCGCAGGGTAGGGACAATGAGCAGTTCTTC. It codes for CASSLAQGRDNEQFF.

This clonotype was seen a handful of times. The chain employs TRBV13 and TRBJ1-1; no definite D call. From germline, CDR1 is PRHDT and CDR2 FYEKMQ (reference sequence). The CDR3 covers 13 residues. The V gene lost 5 bases and the J gene lost 1 base, with 8 bases spanning the gap. For the CDR3, the DNA is TGTGCCAGCAGCCGTCTCGGGAACACTGAAGCTTTCTTT. It codes for CASSRLGNTEAFF.

The V call is TRBV14, the J call TRBJ2-1; the match to TRBD2 covers 7 bases. The germline V gene has CDR1 SGHDN and CDR2 FVKESK. This CDR3 is built from 16 residues. J gave up 4 bases and V 1 base, and 7 bases lay outside the gene matches. CDR3 amino acids: CASSQAGAGPYNEQFF. In nucleotides, the CDR3 is TGTGCCAGCAGCCAAGCCGGAGCGGGACCATACAATGAGCAGTTCTTC.

This clonotype was observed a handful of times. The chain is built from TRBV6-2 or TRBV6-3 and TRBJ2-2; D might be TRBD2 (6 bases). Trimming cost V 2 bases and J 3 bases, with 10 bases left between them. This CDR3 is built from 15 residues. Germline lookup yields CDR1 MNHEY and CDR2 SVGEGT. The CDR3 loop is CASSYLSGDTGELFF. CDR3 DNA sequence: TGTGCCAGCAGTTACCTTTCGGGGGACACCGGGGAGCTGTTTTTT.